This passage covers 14 T cell receptor beta chains from one sample sequenced in a study of response to subunit inactivated influenza vaccine (dated by TCRdb to 2016 to 2019). Library prep was done by RT-PCR. Sequencing was performed on an Illumina HiSeq 2500. In-frame beta chains were kept once TCRdb had trimmed the public reads at Q25 with fastp and called clones with MiXCR. Duplicate CDR3 protein sequences are folded into a single record with the most common DNA and genes. The sample contains approximately 490,000 distinct CDR3 sequences, roughly 7.9% of them found a single time. The ten largest clones add up to about an eighth of the sample. Sequenced material: PBMCs from blood, taken about 23 months after vaccination. The receptors shown here come from a man aged 45 to 75 who received an inactivated influenza vaccine. Donor details come from another sample of the same person, matched by shared clones.

The V and J genes are TRBV6-4 and TRBJ1-1; no reliable D call. Per germline, CDR1 MRHNA and CDR2 SNTAGT. CDR3 length: 13 amino acids. The V end lost 8 bases, the J end lost 3 bases, and 13 bases lay between the germline ends. The CDR3 here is CASGKDRDTEAFF. The CDR3, as DNA: TGTGCCAGCGGGAAGGACCGGGACACTGAAGCTTTCTTT.

There are a few counts of this clonotype. The rearrangement joins TRBV20-1 to TRBJ2-7, with D maybe TRBD2 (5 bases). The CDR3 runs 13 residues. The V and J ends lost 6 bases and 2 bases respectively, with 14 bases between them. CDR1 is DFQATT, CDR2 SNEGSKA, per germline (reference sequence). The CDR3 sequence: CSALLSGTYEQYF. CDR3 bases: TGCAGTGCCCTCCTCAGCGGTACCTACGAGCAGTACTTC.

This chain joins TRBV3-1 and TRBJ2-1; D is possibly TRBD2 (5 bases). The V end was cut by 9 bases, the J end by 4 bases, with 16 bases between. The CDR3 runs to 14 residues. Germline CDR1 and CDR2: LGHDT and YNNKEL (reference sequence). The CDR3 nucleotides read TGTGCCAGAAGAAAGCCCGGGATTTACAATGAGCAGTTCTTC. This translates into CARRKPGIYNEQFF.

This clonotype was seen ten or more times. An end of the junction differs from the germline gene, which may be a read error. The V call is TRBV25-1, the J call TRBJ2-2; TRBD1 or TRBD2 may be the D gene (5 bases each). The CDR3 spans 15 residues. Germline V lookup: CDR1 MGHDK, CDR2 SYGVNS. CDR3 in amino acids: CASSTGTANTGELFF. DNA of the CDR3: TGTGCCAGCAGTACCGGGACGGCGAACACCGGGGAGCTTTTTTTT. Based on the CDR3 plus reference TRBV25-1 and TRBJ2-2, the full variable domain is EADIYQTPRYLVIGTGKKITLECSQTMGHDKMYWYQQDPGMELHLIHYSYGVNSTEKGDLSSESTVSRIRTEHFPLTLESARPSHTSQYLCASSTGTANTGELFFGEGSRLTVL.

The J gene is TRBJ1-1, the V gene TRBV10-3; a weak D match, TRBD1 (5 bases). The CDR3 is made up of 13 amino acids. Germline CDR1 ENHRY, CDR2 SYGVKD. The germline V and J ends were trimmed by 7 bases and 1 base, with 10 bases remaining between them. For the CDR3, the DNA is TGTGCCATCACCGTGGGACGGAACACTGAAGCTTTCTTT. Translating it yields CAITVGRNTEAFF.

This clonotype came up a few times. The rearrangement links TRBV30 to TRBJ1-5; possibly TRBD1 for D (6 bases). Germline CDR1 is GTSNPN and CDR2 is SVGIG (reference sequence). The V end lost 2 bases, the J end lost 2 bases, and 10 bases lay between the germline ends. The CDR3 has 14 amino acids. CDR3 region: CAWSRGAGNQPQHF. CDR3 nucleotides: TGTGCCTGGAGTAGGGGGGCAGGCAATCAGCCCCAGCATTTT.

This clonotype has at least ten counts. The chain links TRBV7-8 to TRBJ2-3; no firm D call. Germline loops: CDR1 SGHVS, CDR2 FQNEAQ. The V and J ends lost 1 base and 8 bases respectively, with 19 bases between them. This CDR3 contains 16 residues. The CDR3 region has the DNA TGTGCCAGCAGCTTAGGTCTGGTCCCCACGCCCGGTACGCAGTATTTT. Translation: CASSLGLVPTPGTQYF.

This sequence joins TRBV29-1 and TRBJ2-7; TRBD1 might be the D (5 bases). With 5 bases removed from V and 4 bases from J, the gap between germline ends came to 12 bases. This CDR3 is 12 amino acids long. Germline V gene data show CDR1 as SQVTM and CDR2 as ANQGSEA. The CDR3 sequence is CSVLRGRYEQYF. The CDR3 coding sequence is TGCAGCGTTTTAAGGGGCAGATACGAGCAGTACTTC.

The genes are TRBV20-1 and TRBJ2-2, with D tentatively TRBD2 (6 bases). The CDR3 runs to 18 residues. In germline, CDR1 is DFQATT, CDR2 SNEGSKA (reference sequence). With 6 bases removed from V and 4 bases from J, the gap between germline ends came to 27 bases. CDR3 residues: CSARPSTLASRGTGELFF. CDR3 DNA: TGCAGTGCCCGGCCCAGTACATTAGCCTCGCGGGGCACCGGGGAGCTGTTTTTT.

In this sample, this clonotype turned up a few times. J is TRBJ2-1 and V is TRBV5-1, with unresolved D. The CDR3 extends over 14 amino acids. V gave up 0 bases and J gave up 4 bases, with 8 bases separating them. CDR1 SGHRS and CDR2 YFSETQ come from the germline V gene. The CDR3 loop reads CASSLAETYNEQFF. In DNA form, the CDR3 reads TGCGCCAGCAGCTTGGCCGAGACATACAATGAGCAGTTCTTC.

This chain connects TRBV19 to TRBJ2-7, with 8 bases matching TRBD1. This CDR3 has 14 amino acids. Per the germline V gene, CDR1 is LNHDA and CDR2 is SQIVND (reference sequence). Unmatched junction bases numbered 7, after V lost 4 bases and J lost 5 bases. Here the CDR3 DNA reads TGTGCCAGTAGTAGACGGACAGGGTTCAACGAGCAGTACTTC. It encodes CASSRRTGFNEQYF.

The V and J genes are TRBV2 and TRBJ2-2; maybe TRBD1 (6 bases). The germline V gene has CDR1 SNHLY and CDR2 FYNNEI. V was pared by 7 bases and J by 7 bases, with 13 bases between. The CDR3 extends over 13 amino acids. DNA of the CDR3: TGTGCCAGCACCGGGACACGGATCGGGGAGCTGTTTTTT. Protein sequence: CASTGTRIGELFF.

The CDR3 loop reads CASSPAGTLVSEQYF. In DNA form, the CDR3 reads TGCGCCAGCAGCCCAGCAGGGACTCTCGTTTCCGAGCAGTACTTC. This rearrangement joins TRBV5-1 to TRBJ2-7; a possible D gene is TRBD2 (6 bases). CDR1 is SGHRS and CDR2 is YFSETQ in the germline V gene. Trimming cost V 4 bases and J 6 bases, with 20 bases left between them. This CDR3 is 15 amino acids long.

The rearrangement links TRBV10-3 to TRBJ2-6; D ambiguous. The germline V and J ends were trimmed by 2 bases and 0 bases, with 5 bases remaining between them. CDR3 length equals 15 residues. Germline lookup yields CDR1 ENHRY and CDR2 SYGVKD. For the CDR3, the DNA is TGTGCCATCAGTGAGATCAGCTCTGGGGCCAACGTCCTGACTTTC. Its translation is CAISEISSGANVLTF.